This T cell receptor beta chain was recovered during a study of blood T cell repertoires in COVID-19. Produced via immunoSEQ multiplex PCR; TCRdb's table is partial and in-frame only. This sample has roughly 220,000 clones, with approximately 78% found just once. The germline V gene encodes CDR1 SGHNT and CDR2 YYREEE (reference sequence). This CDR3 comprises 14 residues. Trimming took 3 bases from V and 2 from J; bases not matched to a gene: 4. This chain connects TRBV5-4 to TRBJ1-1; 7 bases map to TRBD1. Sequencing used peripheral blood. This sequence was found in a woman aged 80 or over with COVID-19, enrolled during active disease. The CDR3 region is CASSSGQANTEAFF. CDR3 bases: TGTGCCAGCAGCTCCGGACAGGCCAACACTGAAGCTTTCTTT. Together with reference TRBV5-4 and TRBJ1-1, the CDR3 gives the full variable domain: ETGVTQSPTHLIKTRGQQVTLRCSSQSGHNTVSWYQQALGQGPQFIFQYYREEENGRGNFPPRFSGLQFPNYSSELNVNALELDDSALYLCASSSGQANTEAFFGQGTRLTVV.